One and the same sample provided the 24 T cell receptor beta chains below, sequenced in a study of blood T cell repertoires in COVID-19. TCRdb keeps only in-frame clones here, not all; method: immunoSEQ multiplex PCR. In the table there are around 100,000 clones, almost 80% of which are singletons. The sequenced material came from peripheral blood. These receptor sequences come from a woman aged 70-85 years with acute or convalescent COVID-19.

The CDR3 region is CAARLAASTDTQYF. The CDR3 DNA reads as TGTGCGGCACGACTAGCGGCCTCCACAGATACGCAGTATTTT. The rearrangement links TRBV30 to TRBJ2-3, with 9 bases identical to TRBD2. Germline assignment: CDR1 GTSNPN and CDR2 SVGIG (reference sequence). The CDR3 extends over 14 amino acids.

The chain joins TRBV27 to TRBJ2-7; 10 bases match TRBD1. This CDR3 contains 15 residues. With 5 bases clipped from V and 2 bases from J, the junction kept 6 bases outside the gene matches. Germline assignment: CDR1 MNHEY and CDR2 SMNVEV (reference sequence). The CDR3 bases are TGTGCCAGCAGTCCTTCGGGGACAGGGGCCTACGAGCAGTACTTC. It encodes CASSPSGTGAYEQYF.

The chain combines TRBV5-1 with TRBJ2-2; unclear D gene. This CDR3 spans 16 amino acids. In germline, CDR1 is SGHRS, CDR2 YFSETQ. Between the trimmed V and J ends, which lost 0 bases and 5 bases, there was a span of 14 bases. The CDR3 loop reads CASSLVGASRTGELFF. For the CDR3, the DNA is TGCGCCAGCAGCTTGGTAGGAGCGTCGCGGACCGGGGAGCTGTTTTTT.

This chain joins TRBV6-1 and TRBJ1-5; 8 bases match TRBD1. The ends lost 3 bases at V and 5 bases at J; junction bases unmatched: 0. CDR1 and CDR2 from the germline V gene are MNHNS and SASEGT. The CDR3 extends over 13 amino acids. CDR3 DNA: TGTGCCAGCAGTGACAGGGGGCATCAGCCCCAGCATTTT. This gives the protein CASSDRGHQPQHF.

The V and J genes are TRBV30 and TRBJ1-1; the match to TRBD1 covers 8 bases. The length of the CDR3 is 17 residues. Germline assignment: CDR1 GTSNPN and CDR2 SVGIG (reference sequence). Trimming cost V 1 base and J 4 bases; bases outside gene matches: 14. Here the CDR3 DNA reads TGTGCCTGGAGTGAATTCGACAGGGGAAGGTTAGGCACTGAAGCTTTCTTT. It specifies CAWSEFDRGRLGTEAFF. The variable domain in full, completed from reference TRBV30 and TRBJ1-1, reads SQTIHQWPATLVQPVGSPLSLECTVEGTSNPNLYWYRQAAGRGLQLLFYSVGIGQISSEVPQNLSASRPQDRQFILSSKKLLLSDSGFYLCAWSEFDRGRLGTEAFFGQGTRLTVV.

For this clone: The same CDR3 can be traced to other DNA sequences in this sample. The rearrangement uses TRBV6-5 and TRBJ1-1; 8 positions agree with TRBD1. This CDR3 contains 14 residues. Per germline, CDR1 MNHEY and CDR2 SVGAGI. The V and J ends lost 6 bases and 1 base, in that order; junction bases with no gene match: 4. DNA for the CDR3: TGTGCCAGCAGCCCGGACAGGGCGAACACTGAAGCTTTCTTT. Protein sequence: CASSPDRANTEAFF.

The V and J genes are TRBV7-2 and TRBJ1-2; no clear D gene. Germline CDR1 reads SGHTA; CDR2 reads FQGNSA. This CDR3 comprises 14 residues. Trimming stripped 0 bases from V and 8 bases from J, with 13 bases between. Here the CDR3 DNA reads TGTGCCAGCAGCTTAGCGCTCGGGTTTGAGGGCTACACCTTC. Translated, it gives CASSLALGFEGYTF. The full variable domain, in which reference TRBV7-2 and TRBJ1-2 provide the parts outside the CDR3, is GAGVSQSPSNKVTEKGKDVELRCDPISGHTALYWYRQSLGQGLEFLIYFQGNSAPDKSGLPSDRFSAERTGGSVSTLTIQRTQQEDSAVYLCASSLALGFEGYTFGSGTRLTVV.

As concerns this clone: The junction differs from germline at one of its ends, possibly a read error. The DNA of the CDR3 is TGTGCCATCAACAGGGGTAACGATGGCTACACCTTC. Protein sequence: CAINRGNDGYTF. The chain employs TRBV10-3 and TRBJ1-2; 7 positions match TRBD1. The CDR3 is 12 residues long. Germline values: CDR1 ENHRY, CDR2 SYGVKD.

The chain joins TRBV28 to TRBJ1-4, with D perhaps matching TRBD1 (5 bases). In germline, CDR1 is MDHEN, CDR2 SYDVKM. There are 16 residues in the CDR3. The V gene lost 6 bases and the J gene lost 8 bases, with 22 bases spanning the gap. The CDR3 DNA is TGTGCCAGCAGATGGTTTTCTGGGACGGGGGGAGAAAAACTGTTTTTT. Protein: CASRWFSGTGGEKLFF. The whole variable domain, filled in from reference TRBV28 and TRBJ1-4, reads DVKVTQSSRYLVKRTGEKVFLECVQDMDHENMFWYRQDPGLGLRLIYFSYDVKMKEKGDIPEGYSVSREKKERFSLILESASTNQTSMYLCASRWFSGTGGEKLFFGSGTQLSVL.

The genes are TRBV2 and TRBJ1-1; D possibly corresponds to TRBD1 (6 bases). Germline-derived CDR1 and CDR2 are SNHLY and FYNNEI. There are 14 residues in the CDR3. V was pared by 0 bases and J by 4 bases, with 9 bases between. This CDR3 is CASSEARRGTEAFF. The CDR3 nucleotides read TGTGCCAGCAGTGAAGCGCGCAGGGGCACTGAAGCTTTCTTT.

This clone was observed a few times. The chain recombines TRBV7-3 with TRBJ2-3, with D perhaps matching TRBD2 (5 bases). The V gene's germline CDR1 is SGHTA and CDR2 FQGTGA. The length of the CDR3 is 16 residues. Trimming left V 3 bases short and J 0 bases short, with 13 bases between. The CDR3, as DNA: TGTGCCAGCAGCTTGGAGGATGTGAGGAGCACAGATACGCAGTATTTT. It yields the protein CASSLEDVRSTDTQYF.

V usage is TRBV9 and J usage is TRBJ2-5; 10 nucleotides match TRBD2. The junction had 4 bases not matched to a gene; V was cut back by 2 bases and J by 0 bases. The CDR3 runs 16 residues. Germline CDR1 SGDLS, CDR2 YYNGEE. DNA of the CDR3: TGTGCCAGCAGCGTGGCACTAGCGGGGTACCAAGAGACCCAGTACTTC. Its translation is CASSVALAGYQETQYF.

The gene calls are TRBV7-6 and TRBJ1-1, with D possibly TRBD1 on 6 matching bases. The CDR3 sequence is 14 residues long. Germline-derived CDR1 and CDR2 are SGHVS and FNYEAQ. The V gene lost 1 base and the J gene lost 0 bases, with 6 bases spanning the gap. The CDR3 here is CASSLGTVNTEAFF. The CDR3 DNA reads TGTGCCAGCAGCTTAGGGACAGTGAACACTGAAGCTTTCTTT.

The chain is built from TRBV18 and TRBJ2-7; D gene ambiguous. The CDR3 extends over 15 amino acids. Germline V gene lookup returns CDR1 KGHSH and CDR2 LQKENI. The ends were cut back, 6 bases at V and 0 bases at J, with 15 bases in the middle. This chain's CDR3 is CASSSAVLSSYEQYV. The CDR3 DNA reads as TGTGCCAGCTCTTCGGCGGTTCTCAGCTCCTACGAGCAGTACGTC.

V usage is TRBV19 and J usage is TRBJ1-2, with D perhaps matching TRBD1 (6 bases). CDR3 size: 11 residues. The V and J ends lost 4 bases and 11 bases respectively, with 11 bases between them. Germline assignment: CDR1 LNHDA and CDR2 SQIVND (reference sequence). The CDR3: CASSTRDKYTF. The CDR3, as DNA: TGTGCCAGTAGTACCCGGGACAAGTACACCTTC.

The chain joins TRBV27 to TRBJ1-1, with D maybe TRBD1 (6 bases). Germline CDR1 is MNHEY and CDR2 is SMNVEV (reference sequence). Trimming shortened V by 5 bases and J by 4 bases, and 14 bases separated the two germline ends. CDR3 length: 14 residues. In nucleotides, the CDR3 is TGTGCCAGCAGTATAACAGGGTTTGGCACTGAAGCTTTCTTT. It codes for CASSITGFGTEAFF.

The V gene is TRBV2, the J gene TRBJ2-2, with D tentatively TRBD1 (6 bases). Trimming shortened V by 6 bases and J by 1 base, and 9 bases separated the two germline ends. The CDR3 runs to 14 residues. CDR1 is SNHLY, CDR2 FYNNEI, per germline. The CDR3 here is CASRTGQNTGELFF. The CDR3 coding sequence is TGTGCCAGCAGAACGGGACAGAACACCGGGGAGCTGTTTTTT.

This clone was seen only a few times. The chain combines TRBV18 with TRBJ2-3, with D maybe TRBD1 (6 bases). The length of the CDR3 is 15 residues. The germline gives CDR1 KGHSH, CDR2 LQKENI. V dropped 6 bases and J dropped 4 bases, with 17 bases sitting between them. In nucleotides, the CDR3 is TGTGCCAGCTCCCTACAGGGAGTGGGGCCAGATACGCAGTATTTT. Translation: CASSLQGVGPDTQYF.

This chain joins TRBV19 and TRBJ1-5, with 7 bases aligning to TRBD1. The germline V gene has CDR1 LNHDA and CDR2 SQIVND (reference sequence). Trimming at V came to 7 bases and at J to 5 bases, leaving 8 bases not matched to a gene. The CDR3 totals 14 residues. The CDR3: CASTLTGKDQPQHF. The CDR3 nucleotides read TGTGCCAGTACCCTGACAGGGAAAGATCAGCCCCAGCATTTT.

The genes are TRBV7-2 and TRBJ1-2; D possibly corresponds to TRBD1 (6 bases). Germline V gene lookup returns CDR1 SGHTA and CDR2 FQGNSA. CDR3 length: 14 residues. The ends were cut back, 5 bases at V and 5 bases at J, with 15 bases in the middle. The CDR3 DNA follows: TGTGCCAGCAGCCCCGGACAGAACCTATATGGCTACACCTTC. Its translation: CASSPGQNLYGYTF.

The V gene is TRBV6-5, the J gene TRBJ1-3, with D unresolved. This CDR3 is 15 amino acids long. V was pared by 7 bases and J by 1 base, with 14 bases between. The germline V gene encodes CDR1 MNHEY and CDR2 SVGAGI. The CDR3 DNA follows: TGTGCCAGCACCATTACCGGGGAGTCTGGAAACACCATATATTTT. As protein: CASTITGESGNTIYF.

The genes are TRBV12-3 or TRBV12-4 and TRBJ1-2; D unresolved. The CDR3 runs 13 residues. Trimming removed 6 bases at V and 3 bases at J, with 11 bases between. This chain's CDR3 is CASSDLQDYGYTF. Here the CDR3 DNA reads TGTGCCAGCAGCGACCTGCAGGACTATGGCTACACCTTC.

The gene calls are TRBV3-1 (or the pseudogene TRBV3-2) and TRBJ2-5; 10 nucleotides agree with TRBD2. Germline V gives CDR1 LGHDT, CDR2 YNNKEL (reference sequence). The ends lost 3 bases at V and 5 bases at J; junction bases unmatched: 9. The CDR3 runs 16 residues. The CDR3 nucleotides are TGTGCCAGCAGCCACCTCAGCTTAGCGGGGGGTGAGACCCAGTACTTC. This translates into CASSHLSLAGGETQYF.

This clone occurred a few times. The chain recombines TRBV7-9 with TRBJ2-7, with D tentatively TRBD1 (5 bases). There are 14 residues in the CDR3. Germline V CDR1 and CDR2: SEHNR, FQNEAQ (reference sequence). V lost 5 bases, J lost 4 bases, and 15 bases lay in between. The CDR3 sequence: CASSLDSSKYEQYF. Here the CDR3 DNA reads TGTGCCAGCAGCCTCGACAGTTCTAAGTACGAGCAGTACTTC.